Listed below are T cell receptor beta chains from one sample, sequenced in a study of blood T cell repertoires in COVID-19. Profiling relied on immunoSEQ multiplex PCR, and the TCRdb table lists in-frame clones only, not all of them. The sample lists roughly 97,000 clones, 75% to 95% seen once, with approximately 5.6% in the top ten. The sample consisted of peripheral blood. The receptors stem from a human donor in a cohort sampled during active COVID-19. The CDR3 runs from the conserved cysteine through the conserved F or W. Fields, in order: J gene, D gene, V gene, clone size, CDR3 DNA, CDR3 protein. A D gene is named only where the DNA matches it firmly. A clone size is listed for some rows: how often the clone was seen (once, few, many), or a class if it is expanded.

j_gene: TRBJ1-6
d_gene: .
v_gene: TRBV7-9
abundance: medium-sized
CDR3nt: TGTGCCAGCAGCTCTGCAGGGTTCGCGTCAAGTAATTCACCCCTCCACTTT
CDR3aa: CASSSAGFASSNSPLHF

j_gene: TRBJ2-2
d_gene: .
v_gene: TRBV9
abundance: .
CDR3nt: TGTGCCAGCAGCCCCTGGACTACAAACACCGGGGAGCTGTTTTTT
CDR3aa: CASSPWTTNTGELFF

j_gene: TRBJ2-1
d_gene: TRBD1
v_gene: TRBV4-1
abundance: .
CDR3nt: TGCGCCAGCAGCCCACTCATGGACAGGCCCCTGGGGCAGCAGTTCTTC
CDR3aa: CASSPLMDRPLGQQFF

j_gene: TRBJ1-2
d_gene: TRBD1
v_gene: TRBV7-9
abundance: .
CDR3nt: TGTGCCAGCAGCCCCTATGGGACAGGCTACTATGGCTACACCTTC
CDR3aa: CASSPYGTGYYGYTF

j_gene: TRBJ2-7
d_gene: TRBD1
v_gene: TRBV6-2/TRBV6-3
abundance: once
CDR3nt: TGTGCCAGCAGTTTCTCGACAGGGCCGGGCGAGCAGTACTTC
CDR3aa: CASSFSTGPGEQYF

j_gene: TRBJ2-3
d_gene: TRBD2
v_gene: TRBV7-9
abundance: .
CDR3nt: TGTGCCAGCGGAAGGACTAGCGGGAGCACAGATACGCAGTATTTT
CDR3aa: CASGRTSGSTDTQYF

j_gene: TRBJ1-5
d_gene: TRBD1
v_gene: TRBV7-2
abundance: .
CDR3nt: TGTGCCAGCAGTCCCTGGACAGGAGATTATAGCAATCAGCCCCAGCATTTT
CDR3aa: CASSPWTGDYSNQPQHF

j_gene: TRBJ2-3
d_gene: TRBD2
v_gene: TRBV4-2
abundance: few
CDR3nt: TGTGCCAGCAGCCAAGGGGGGGGGCCGGGACTAGCGGGAGGGCCTGGCACAGATACGCAGTATTTT
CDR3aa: CASSQGGGPGLAGGPGTDTQYF

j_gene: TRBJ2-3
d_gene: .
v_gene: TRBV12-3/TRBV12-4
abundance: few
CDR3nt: TGTGCCAGCAGTAGCCTAGCCGGGGATACGCAGTATTTT
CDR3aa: CASSSLAGDTQYF

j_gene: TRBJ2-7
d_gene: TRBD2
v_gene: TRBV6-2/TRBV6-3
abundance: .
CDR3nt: TGTGCCAGCAACCCCACTAGCGGGAGTTACGAGCAGTACTTC
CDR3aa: CASNPTSGSYEQYF

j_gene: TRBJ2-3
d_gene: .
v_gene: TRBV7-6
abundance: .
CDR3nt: TGTGCCAGCAGCTTAGTTTCAGGGACAGATACGCAGTATTTT
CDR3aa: CASSLVSGTDTQYF

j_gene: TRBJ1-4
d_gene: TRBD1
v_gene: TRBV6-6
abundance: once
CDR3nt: TGTGCCAGCAGTTACACCCGGACAGGGCGGTTTTTT
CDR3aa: CASSYTRTGRFF

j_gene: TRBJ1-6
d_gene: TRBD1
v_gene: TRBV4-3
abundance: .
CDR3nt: TGCGCCAGCAGCCAGCTGGACAGGGGGAATTCACCCCTCCACTTT
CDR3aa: CASSQLDRGNSPLHF

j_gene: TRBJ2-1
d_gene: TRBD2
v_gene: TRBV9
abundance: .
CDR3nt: TGTGCCAGCAGCGTAGTGGGTTACGGGGGGGCGGTGGTTGAGCAGTTCTTC
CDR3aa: CASSVVGYGGAVVEQFF

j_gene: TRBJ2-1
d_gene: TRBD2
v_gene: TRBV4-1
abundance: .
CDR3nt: TGCGCCAGCAGCCAACCTACCTCGTGGGACGCGGGAGGAGAGCAGTTCTTC
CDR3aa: CASSQPTSWDAGGEQFF

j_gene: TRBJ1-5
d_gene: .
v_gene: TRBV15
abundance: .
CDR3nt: TGTGCCACCAGCAGAGAGGGCGTCGAGGGAGAGGATAGCAATCAGCCCCAGCATTTT
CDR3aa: CATSREGVEGEDSNQPQHF

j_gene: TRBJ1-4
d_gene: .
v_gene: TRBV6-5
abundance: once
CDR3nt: TGTGCCAGCAGTTACGAGCCAGGGATTGGAAAACTGTTTTTT
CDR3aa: CASSYEPGIGKLFF

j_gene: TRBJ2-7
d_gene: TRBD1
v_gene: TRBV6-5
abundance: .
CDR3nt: TGTGCCAGCAGTTACGGCGGGACAGGGTCCTACGAGCAGTACTTC
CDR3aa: CASSYGGTGSYEQYF

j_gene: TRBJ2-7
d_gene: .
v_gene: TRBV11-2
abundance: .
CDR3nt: TGTGCCAGCAGCCCCCTCTACGAGCAGTACTTC
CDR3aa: CASSPLYEQYF

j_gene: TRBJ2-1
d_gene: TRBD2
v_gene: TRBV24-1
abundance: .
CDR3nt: TGTGCCACCAGTGATGGGGGACTAGCGGGAGTTGAGCAGTTCTTC
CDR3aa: CATSDGGLAGVEQFF

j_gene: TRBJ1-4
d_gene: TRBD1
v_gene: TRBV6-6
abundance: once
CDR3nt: TGTGCCAGCAGTCCGGGACAGGGGACTAATGAAAAACTGTTTTTT
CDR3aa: CASSPGQGTNEKLFF

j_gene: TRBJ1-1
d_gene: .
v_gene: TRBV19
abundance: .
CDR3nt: TGTGCCAGTAGTAAAGGAGGGACGGAAGCTTTCTTT
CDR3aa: CASSKGGTEAFF

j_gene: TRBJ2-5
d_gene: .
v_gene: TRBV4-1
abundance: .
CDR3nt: TGCGCCAGCAGCCAAGATTCACAGCCTGAAGAGACCCAGTACTTC
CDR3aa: CASSQDSQPEETQYF

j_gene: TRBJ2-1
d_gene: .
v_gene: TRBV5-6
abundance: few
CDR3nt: TGTGCCAGCAGCTTGCGTACCTACAATGAGCAGTTCTTC
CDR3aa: CASSLRTYNEQFF

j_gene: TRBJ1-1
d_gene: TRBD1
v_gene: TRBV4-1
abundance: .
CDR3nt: TGCGCCAGCAGCCAAGTATCAGGACAGGGCTTCGGAGGGTACATGAACACTGAAGCTTTCTTT
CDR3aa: CASSQVSGQGFGGYMNTEAFF

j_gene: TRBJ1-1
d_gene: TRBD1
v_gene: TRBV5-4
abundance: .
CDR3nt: TGTGCCAGCAGCGACAGGGGGCTGAACACTGAAGCTTTCTTT
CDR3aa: CASSDRGLNTEAFF

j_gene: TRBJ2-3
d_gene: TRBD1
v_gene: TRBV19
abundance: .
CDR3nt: TGTGCCAGTAGTATCGAGGGACAGAGTATTCTCACAGATACGCAGTATTTT
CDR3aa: CASSIEGQSILTDTQYF

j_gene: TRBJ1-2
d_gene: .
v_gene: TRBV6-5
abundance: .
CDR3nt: TGTGCCAGCAGTTACCGAGCCGCTAACTATGGCTACACCTTC
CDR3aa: CASSYRAANYGYTF

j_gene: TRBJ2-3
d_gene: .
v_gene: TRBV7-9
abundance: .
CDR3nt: TGTGCCAGCAGCCCCCAGTCAGATACGCAGTATTTT
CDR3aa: CASSPQSDTQYF

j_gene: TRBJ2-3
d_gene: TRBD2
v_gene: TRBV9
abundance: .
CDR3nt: TGTGCCAGCAGCGCCACTAGCGGGAGTTGGGATACGCAGTATTTT
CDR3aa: CASSATSGSWDTQYF

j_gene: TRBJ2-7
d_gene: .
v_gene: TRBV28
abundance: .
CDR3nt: TGTGCCAGCAGTTTAAGTGGGACTGTTTACGAGCAGTACTTC
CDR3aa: CASSLSGTVYEQYF

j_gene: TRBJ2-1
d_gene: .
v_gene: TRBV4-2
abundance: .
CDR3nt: TGTGCCAGCAGCTATGGGCTGGGTAGTGAGCAGTTCTTC
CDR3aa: CASSYGLGSEQFF

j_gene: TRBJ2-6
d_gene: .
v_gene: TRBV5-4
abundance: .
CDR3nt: TGTGCCAGCAGCGAAGAGATTAATAATGGGGCCAACGTCCTGACTTTC
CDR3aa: CASSEEINNGANVLTF

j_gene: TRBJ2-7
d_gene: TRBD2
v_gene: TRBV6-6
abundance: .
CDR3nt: TGTGCCAGCAGGGGGACTAGCGACTACGAGCAGTACTTC
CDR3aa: CASRGTSDYEQYF